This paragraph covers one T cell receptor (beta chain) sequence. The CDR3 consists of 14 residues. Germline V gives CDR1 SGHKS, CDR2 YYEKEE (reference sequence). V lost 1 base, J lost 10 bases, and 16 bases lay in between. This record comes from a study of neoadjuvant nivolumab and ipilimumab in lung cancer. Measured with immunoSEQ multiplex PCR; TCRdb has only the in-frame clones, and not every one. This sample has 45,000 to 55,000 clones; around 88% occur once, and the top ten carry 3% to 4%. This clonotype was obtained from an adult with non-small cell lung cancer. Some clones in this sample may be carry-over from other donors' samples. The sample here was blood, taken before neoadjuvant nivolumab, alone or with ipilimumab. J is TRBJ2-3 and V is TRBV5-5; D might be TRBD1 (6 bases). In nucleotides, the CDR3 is TGTGCCAGCAGCTTGAACAGGGTAGAGTTAGCGCAGTATTTT. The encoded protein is CASSLNRVELAQYF.